The next 18 T cell receptor beta chains were all read from a single sample in a study of T cell responses to AZD1222 COVID-19 vaccine. Using immunoSEQ multiplex PCR, the repertoire was profiled, and TCRdb retains in-frame clones only, with some absent. There are roughly 100,000 clones in the sample; approximately 90% occur only once, and about 1.5% lies in the top ten. The sample here was peripheral blood, taken on day 0 of AZD1222 vaccination. Receptors originate from an adult in good health.

Points on this clone: Other DNA sequences in this specimen translate into the identical CDR3. CDR3 DNA: TGTGCCAGCAGTGACCCGGGACACCCGAACACTGAAGCTTTCTTT. This sequence encodes CASSDPGHPNTEAFF. The rearrangement links TRBV6-1 to TRBJ1-1, with D perhaps TRBD1 (6 bases). Germline assignment: CDR1 MNHNS and CDR2 SASEGT. This CDR3 is 15 amino acids long. Between the trimmed V and J ends, which lost 3 bases and 1 base, there was a span of 12 bases.

The CDR3 spells CASSMVRGAAVTEAFF. The CDR3 DNA reads TGTGCCAGTAGTATGGTTCGTGGGGCGGCGGTCACTGAAGCTTTCTTT. The chain combines TRBV19 with TRBJ1-1; D possibly corresponds to TRBD1 (5 bases). Germline CDR1 LNHDA, CDR2 SQIVND (reference sequence). V gave up 3 bases and J gave up 4 bases, with 18 bases separating them. The CDR3 spans 16 residues. The full variable domain, its missing parts supplied by reference TRBV19 and TRBJ1-1, is DGGITQSPKYLFRKEGQNVTLSCEQNLNHDAMYWYRQDPGQGLRLIYYSQIVNDFQKGDIAEGYSVSREKKESFPLTVTSAQKNPTAFYLCASSMVRGAAVTEAFFGQGTRLTVV.

V gene TRBV7-9 combines with J gene TRBJ1-5; D ambiguous. Germline CDR1 and CDR2: SEHNR and FQNEAQ (reference sequence). The length of the CDR3 is 11 residues. The ends were cut back, 1 base at V and 11 bases at J, with 6 bases in the middle. CDR3 in amino acids: CASSLGMAQHF. The CDR3 DNA reads TGTGCCAGCAGCTTAGGCATGGCCCAGCATTTT.

The chain has TRBV28 and TRBJ2-6, with D uncertain. The CDR3 contains 14 residues. V lost 2 bases, J lost 0 bases, and 2 bases lay in between. Germline V lookup: CDR1 MDHEN, CDR2 SYDVKM. CDR3: CASSLLSGANVLTF. The CDR3 nucleotides read TGTGCCAGCAGTTTACTCTCTGGGGCCAACGTCCTGACTTTC.

This chain connects TRBV5-1 to TRBJ2-2, with D possibly TRBD1 on 6 matching bases. This CDR3 region has 15 residues. Germline-derived CDR1 and CDR2 are SGHRS and YFSETQ. V was pared by 2 bases and J by 6 bases, with 14 bases between. CDR3 in amino acids: CASSLTGMSPGELFF. CDR3 coding DNA: TGCGCCAGCAGCTTAACAGGGATGTCGCCCGGGGAGCTGTTTTTT.

The V call is TRBV27, the J call TRBJ1-3, with D perhaps matching TRBD1 (6 bases). Trimming pared 5 bases from V and 4 bases from J, leaving 12 bases between. Germline-derived CDR1 and CDR2 are MNHEY and SMNVEV (reference sequence). The CDR3 totals 14 residues. The CDR3 DNA reads TGTGCCAGCAGTGTTAACGGGGGCGGAAACACCATATATTTT. Its translation: CASSVNGGGNTIYF.

This clone has just one count. This sequence joins TRBV11-2 and TRBJ2-2, with TRBD2 as a possible D gene (5 bases). The CDR3 loop spans 14 amino acids. Germline CDR1 reads SGHAT; CDR2 reads FQNNGV. Trimming pared 5 bases from V and 4 bases from J, leaving 11 bases between. The CDR3 region is CASSLDRGTGELFF. The CDR3 nucleotides are TGTGCCAGCAGCCTGGACCGGGGCACCGGGGAGCTGTTTTTT.

The chain employs TRBV5-1 and TRBJ2-3; D call uncertain. Trimming cost V 3 bases and J 0 bases, with 11 bases left between them. Germline-derived CDR1 and CDR2 are SGHRS and YFSETQ. The CDR3 is made up of 15 amino acids. The CDR3 nucleotides read TGCGCCAGCAGCTGGGTTACTGGTAGCACAGATACGCAGTATTTT. Residues: CASSWVTGSTDTQYF. Filled out from reference TRBV5-1 and TRBJ2-3, the complete variable domain reads KAGVTQTPRYLIKTRGQQVTLSCSPISGHRSVSWYQQTPGQGLQFLFEYFSETQRNKGNFPGRFSGRQFSNSRSEMNVSTLELGDSALYLCASSWVTGSTDTQYFGPGTRLTVL.

V and J are TRBV6-1 and TRBJ1-1; the match to TRBD1 covers 7 bases. CDR1 is MNHNS, CDR2 SASEGT, per germline. V gave up 3 bases and J gave up 7 bases; unmatched junction bases: 5. CDR3 size: 13 residues. CDR3 loop: CASSDTGAVEAFF. The DNA of the CDR3 is TGTGCCAGCAGTGATACAGGGGCAGTTGAAGCTTTCTTT.

The count of this clone is one. The chain employs TRBV5-8 and TRBJ1-5, with a tentative D call TRBD1 (5 bases). The germline gives CDR1 SGHTS, CDR2 YDEGEE. The CDR3 is made up of 16 amino acids. The ends were cut back, 2 bases at V and 4 bases at J, with 16 bases in the middle. CDR3 loop: CASSFFSGPENQPQHF. The CDR3 DNA sequence: TGTGCCAGCAGCTTTTTCTCGGGGCCGGAGAATCAGCCCCAGCATTTT.

The V call is TRBV30, the J call TRBJ1-2; 7 bases map to TRBD1. V dropped 7 bases and J dropped 2; count of bases not matched to a gene: 10. The CDR3 is made up of 14 amino acids. The germline V gene has CDR1 GTSNPN and CDR2 SVGIG (reference sequence). The CDR3 loop reads CAYPNRGRNYGYTF. In DNA form, the CDR3 reads TGTGCCTATCCGAACAGGGGAAGAAACTATGGCTACACCTTC.

V and J are TRBV6-2 or TRBV6-3 and TRBJ2-3; TRBD1 matches 11 bases. The CDR3 has 20 amino acids. Germline-derived CDR1 and CDR2 are MNHEY and SVGEGT. With V trimmed by 2 bases and J by 1 base, 14 bases remained unmatched. This CDR3 reads CASSYPKGQGAKIGTDTQYF. CDR3 coding DNA: TGTGCCAGCAGTTACCCAAAAGGACAGGGGGCCAAGATTGGCACAGATACGCAGTATTTT.

V and J are TRBV6-5 and TRBJ2-3, with D possibly TRBD1 on 5 matching bases. This CDR3 region has 14 residues. Germline V gene sequence: CDR1 MNHEY, CDR2 SVGAGI. Trimming pared 6 bases from V and 2 bases from J, leaving 12 bases between. The CDR3 spells CASRATGSTDTQYF. Here the CDR3 DNA reads TGTGCCAGCAGGGCTACAGGATCCACAGATACGCAGTATTTT.

This clone has just a few counts. V and J are TRBV6-4 and TRBJ2-3; 11 positions agree with TRBD2. V gave up 3 bases and J gave up 4 bases; unmatched junction bases: 0. This CDR3 contains 14 residues. Germline CDR1 reads MRHNA; CDR2 reads SNTAGT. The CDR3 is CASSELAGADTQYF. The CDR3 DNA reads as TGTGCCAGCAGTGAACTAGCGGGGGCAGATACGCAGTATTTT.

The CDR3 sequence is CSARGETGNTEAFF. CDR3 DNA sequence: TGCAGCGCTCGGGGTGAGACGGGGAACACTGAAGCTTTCTTT. V gene TRBV29-1 combines with J gene TRBJ1-1; D gene ambiguous. Trimming pared 7 bases from V and 1 base from J, leaving 16 bases between. The germline gives CDR1 SQVTM, CDR2 ANQGSEA. This CDR3 region has 14 residues.

The chain joins TRBV3-1 (or the pseudogene TRBV3-2) to TRBJ1-6; D is perhaps TRBD1 (5 bases). In germline, CDR1 is LGHDT, CDR2 YNNKEL (reference sequence). The V end was cut by 4 bases, the J end by 9 bases, with 13 bases between. The CDR3 has 14 amino acids. The CDR3 nucleotides are TGTGCCAGCAGCCTACAGGATATTCGTTCACCCCTCCACTTT. It yields the protein CASSLQDIRSPLHF.

V and J are TRBV7-9 and TRBJ2-1; 10 nucleotides align to TRBD1. Germline CDR1 and CDR2: SEHNR and FQNEAQ (reference sequence). J lost 3 bases, V lost 1 base, and 6 bases had no gene match. This CDR3 comprises 17 residues. CDR3 loop: CASSLVGGTGDYNEQFF. The CDR3 region has the DNA TGTGCCAGCAGCTTAGTGGGCGGGACAGGGGACTACAATGAGCAGTTCTTC.

J is TRBJ1-1 and V is TRBV12-3 or TRBV12-4; no reliable D call. CDR3 length equals 12 residues. Trimming took 5 bases from V and 4 from J, leaving 8 bases between them. The CDR3 reads CASSLPGTEAFF. The CDR3 nucleotides read TGTGCCAGCAGTCTCCCTGGCACTGAAGCTTTCTTT.